The following is a TCR beta chain sequence with its context. It has no known antigen specificity. Base-call qualities are not available, and no considerably larger clone is one nucleotide away. This sample stems from a study of shared clonotypes between healthy human individuals (dated by TCRdb to 2018 to 2020). Looking at the study overall: The cohort comprised two women and three men aged 18 to 49 years. Per donor, three plates each were used for CD4 naive and CD4 memory, two for CD8 naive, and one for CD8 memory. To estimate repertoire size and how much clonotypes are shared between individuals, the study performed deep sequencing of blood TCR repertoires from a few healthy adults. To increase sequencing depth and limit assay-specific biases, different laboratories used diverse techniques to prepare libraries and sequence TCR repertoires. Per donor, leukapheresis produced somewhere between about 0.94 and 9 billion PBMCs. Paper-wide results and their limitations: Across a few donors, roughly 5.1% of naive CD4, approximately 3.6% of naive CD8, around 2.1% of memory CD4, and approximately 0.4% of memory CD8 clonotypes were shared. Estimated clonotype richness was generally larger for naive than for memory subsets. Pairwise subsampling indicated that sequencing depth was expected to affect the degree of clonotype sharing among donors. Incomplete sequencing was indicated by rarefaction of sorted-subset datasets, despite the large sequencing depth. Because the study included only a small number of donors, the genetic and exposure-history diversity represented was limited. Clonotypes shared by all four sorted-subset donors showed higher generation probabilities than non-shared clonotypes. Sampling was restricted to blood, and TCR repertoires in tissue are likely to differ from TCR repertoires in blood.

Using the deep immunoSEQ assay, TCR CDR3 regions were amplified from genomic DNA by multiplex PCR. Extracted genomic DNA from each cell subset was spread evenly across all wells of several immunoSEQ 96-well plates, with each plate serving as a replicate. For sorted subsets, each replicate PCR was loaded with about 0.2 ug genomic DNA, equivalent to about 33,000 T cell genomes. Purified libraries were quantified with a Qubit 3.0 fluorometer, sized on a Bioanalyzer 2100, and re-quantified with the KAPA Library Quantification kit. Every immunoSEQ 96-well plate was sequenced on a separate single-read 150-cycle Illumina NextSeq 550 flow cell. As for the original processing: The immunoSEQ output contained only junctional sequences without quality scores, so filtering could not match that applied to full-length reads. To assign V/J genes and CDR3, sequences were annotated using PyIR, a Python wrapper for IgBLAST v1.9, with IMGT germline references. Reads with weak V/J assignments (E-value above 1e-6), missing CDR3, stop codons, out-of-frame junctions, or ambiguous translated residues were removed. A V3J clonotype was defined by an identical inferred V gene, J gene, and CDR3 amino acid sequence. The percentage overlap between two repertoires was calculated by dividing the number of shared unique clonotypes by the size of the smaller repertoire. Richness of each repertoire was evaluated using RTK rarefaction, the Chao1 estimator, and Recon v2.1 estimates of unobserved clonotypes. Generation probabilities were computed with OLGA for all TCRbeta clonotypes obtained by the gDNA method from four donors. TCRdb took this table from immuneACCESS and kept in-frame rearrangements with V and J called. Such tables lack part of the clones; where checked against another copy, unresolved V genes explain under half of the gap, and the rest is unexplained. The D gene and trimming were derived from the DNA, and the V and J assignments and clone size from that table. This sample lists roughly 2.5 million clones; approximately 92% were detected once. Clones ranked in the top ten supply around 0.14% of the sample.

Spanning cysteine to phenylalanine, the CDR3 consists of 13 amino acids. CDR3 DNA is the only sequence kept; it has 39 bases, read in frame from the first base. The junction shows trimming of 9 bases on V and 4 bases on J, plus 14 bases between the germline ends. Per the germline V gene, SGHAT is the CDR1 and FQNNGV is the CDR2. Healthy HIV-negative adults with no recently reported acute infections or vaccinations were included as donors. Only Caucasian adults living in Nashville, Tennessee, USA were represented among the donors. CD4+ T cells were enriched by magnetic negative selection, after which naive cells were positively selected on CD45RA and the negative fraction was taken as the memory subset. After blood collection by leukapheresis, PBMCs were isolated using Ficoll-Histopaque density gradient centrifugation and then cryopreserved in the vapor phase of liquid nitrogen. Purity and quantity of every magnetically sorted T cell population were checked by analytical flow cytometry. Genomic DNA was isolated from each sorted fraction and quantified by UV absorbance on a Nanodrop 2000c.

The sequence links TRBV11-2 to TRBJ2-3, with no D gene named confidently. The sequencing input was naive CD4+ T cells sorted from blood. The sample's cell subset or site label, decoded: CD45RA+ positively selected. The TCR was taken from a man aged 18 to 30 in good health. The sequence in DNA is TGTGCCAGTCTCCTTCGCGGACCAGATACGCAGTATTTT. Its product reads: CASLLRGPDTQYF.